This TCR beta chain stems from a study of T cell changes during pregnancy in multiple sclerosis. This CDR3 region has 15 residues. The V gene's germline CDR1 is SGHTA and CDR2 FQGNSA. Trimming removed 3 bases from V and 4 bases from J, with 13 bases in between. Generated by immunoSEQ multiplex PCR, the TCRdb table keeps only in-frame clones and is missing some. This sample has around 60,000 clones, with about 90% found just once. This chain joins TRBV7-2 and TRBJ2-1; weak D call: TRBD2 (5 bases). The origin of this receptor is a female donor in good health, enrolled as a control in a pregnancy study. Sequencing used CD4+ T cells from peripheral blood mononuclear cells, obtained after pregnancy. CDR3 region: CASSFRTGRYNEQFF. As DNA, the CDR3 is TGTGCCAGCAGCTTTAGGACTGGGCGATACAATGAGCAGTTCTTC.